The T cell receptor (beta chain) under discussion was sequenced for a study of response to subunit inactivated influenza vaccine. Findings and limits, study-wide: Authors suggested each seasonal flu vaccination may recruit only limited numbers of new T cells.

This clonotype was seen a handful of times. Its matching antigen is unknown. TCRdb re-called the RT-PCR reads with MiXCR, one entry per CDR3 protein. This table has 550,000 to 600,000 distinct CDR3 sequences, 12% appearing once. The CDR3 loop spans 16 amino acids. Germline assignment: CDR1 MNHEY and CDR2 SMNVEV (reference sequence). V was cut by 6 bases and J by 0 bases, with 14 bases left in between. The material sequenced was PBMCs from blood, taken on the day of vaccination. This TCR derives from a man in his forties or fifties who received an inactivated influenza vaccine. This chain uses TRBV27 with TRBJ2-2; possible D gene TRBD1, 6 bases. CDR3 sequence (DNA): TGTGCCAGCAGCAAACCGGACAGTTCGAACACCGGGGAGCTGTTTTTT. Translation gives CASSKPDSSNTGELFF.